This TCR beta chain originates from a study of beta chain features in type 1 diabetes (dated by TCRdb to the late 2010s). At the level of the whole study: No differences in mean age, gender distribution, total cell number or subset yield were found between patients and healthy donors. In the study, recently diagnosed type 1 diabetes patients and matched healthy donors were compared on the TCRB repertoires of their sorted circulating CD4+ T cell subsets. A total of roughly 99,000,000 sorted cells were examined across all samples, and the number of cells per subset was strongly correlated with RNA yield. Naive and central memory subsets were obtained from all 28 donors, but regulatory and stem cell-like memory subsets were isolated from only 8 patients and 8 healthy donors.

This clone was observed a handful of times. It has no known antigen specificity. Base qualities are not at hand, and no much larger clone is one base apart. A single peripheral blood draw of 95 to 150 mL on average was collected from each donor into heparinised tubes. A BD FACSAria II and a panel including CD45RO, CCR7, CD25, CD127, CD95 and CD27 were used to sort naive, central memory, regulatory and stem cell-like memory CD4+ T cells. All sorted populations exceeded 95% purity. PBMCs were separated immediately by Lymphoprep density gradient centrifugation and were stained directly, without being cultured. To minimize batch effects, samples were stained and sorted in pairs, one healthy donor with one patient per experiment. What the study reported, not specific to this receptor: The naive, central memory and regulatory TCRB repertoires appeared to resemble one another more closely among patients than among healthy donors. Type 1 diabetes patients showed a moderate but significant shortening of TCRB CDR3 length in all four CD4+ subsets. At VDJ recombination sites, patients with type 1 diabetes made fewer insertions and deleted more nucleotides, a pattern implying thymic rearrangement abnormalities. HLA sub-analyses involved small numbers of individuals, so any influence of HLA type on TCRB rearrangement remained unresolved. Because cDNA was sequenced instead of genomic DNA, activated cells with high expression could be over-represented, although the groups did not differ in activation or CD3 levels. PCR may preferentially amplify shorter templates, but because patient and control samples were amplified and corrected together, any resulting skew would affect both groups equally.

All of the isolated RNA was reverse transcribed with the High Capacity cDNA Reverse Transcription Kit, so expressed TCRB transcripts were sequenced. Deep immunoSEQ sequencing was performed on naive, central memory and regulatory T cell samples, with an average of around 3.4 million total reads per sample. Sorted cells were lysed in RLT buffer, and RNA was extracted using DNase-treated RNeasy Micro or Mini kits according to cell number. To prevent cross-contamination, each cell subset was processed individually, whereas patient and healthy donor samples were processed jointly. Using the immunoSEQ multiplex PCR, TCRB sequences were amplified from cDNA into 87-bp fragments spanning the CDR3 region. Sequencing of the amplicons was performed on the Illumina HiSeq platform. Per the source publication's procedure: PCR bias was corrected computationally using synthetic template baselines, and reads within Hamming distance 2 were collapsed, with unmergeable singletons discarded. By aligning reads against IMGT, V, D and J genes, CDR3 length, and insertions or deletions at six rearrangement sites were assigned. Clonotype counts were normalized to sorted cell number within each subset before computing true diversity and Gini coefficients with the tcR R package. The overlap coefficient, calculated on TCRB nucleotide sequences, was used to measure repertoire sharing. TCRdb re-hosts the immuneACCESS table, in-frame sequences only. Its copies lack some clones; in the studies checked, an unresolved V gene accounts for under half of them, and the cause for the rest is not known. V, J and clone size derive from that table, while D and trimming were established from the DNA sequence. The sample profile shows about 290,000 clones; roughly 8% of them were found once. Clones ranked in the top ten supply roughly 0.94% of the sample.

The sequence came from a woman under 30 in good health. The sequenced sample consisted of central memory CD4+ T cells from blood.

The CDR3 reads CASSLAITGRGYEQYF. In nucleotide form, the sequence is TGTGCCAGCAGCTTAGCGATAACGGGAAGGGGCTACGAGCAGTACTTC. The rearranged segments are TRBV7-2 and TRBJ2-7, with the D gene tentatively TRBD1 or TRBD2, based on 5 matching bases in each. V loses 0 bases, J loses 3 bases, and the germline ends lie 15 bases apart. Per the germline V gene, SGHTA is the CDR1 and FQGNSA is the CDR2. CDR3 length: 16 amino acids, cysteine to phenylalanine. The CDR3 DNA has 48 bases and is translated from base 1.